The rows below give T cell receptor beta chains drawn from one sample of a study of human thymus T cells. TCRdb's copy holds only in-frame clones and misses some; the assay was immunoSEQ multiplex PCR. Here the sample spans tens of thousands of clones, 85% to 95% being singletons. Sequencing was performed on thymus tissue. The receptors stem from a girl under two years old with a congenital heart defect but otherwise immunologically healthy. CDR3s include the opening cysteine and the closing phenylalanine or tryptophan. The order of the fields is CDR3 DNA, CDR3 protein, D gene, V gene, clone size, CDR3 length, J gene. A D gene is named only where the DNA matches it firmly. Size is stated for part of the rows, as once, few or many counts, or as a class when the clone is expanded.

TGCGCCAGCAGCCAAGATCGGCGGGAATTCGAGACCCAGTACTTC CASSQDRREFETQYF NA TRBV4-3 NA 15 TRBJ2-5
TGCGCCAGCAGCCCTGAGGAGTGGGACAGGGGTTCGGACCAAGAGACCCAGTACTTC CASSPEEWDRGSDQETQYF TRBD1 TRBV5-1 once 19 TRBJ2-5
TGTGCCAGTACCAGGGGGGGGCGAGGCTACACCTTC CASTRGGRGYTF TRBD1 TRBV19 NA 12 TRBJ1-2
TGTGCCAGCAGCCAAGATTCCCGGATAAGGGGCGAGCAGTACTTC CASSQDSRIRGEQYF NA TRBV14 NA 15 TRBJ2-7
TGTGCCAGCAGCCGACTGCTCTTACAAGAGACCCAGTACTTC CASSRLLLQETQYF NA TRBV12-1 NA 14 TRBJ2-5
TGTGCCAGCAGCTTACCTGGGGTTCTCGGGGAGGAAGGTGCAACTCGTTACAATGAGCAGTTCTTC CASSLPGVLGEEGATRYNEQFF NA TRBV7-6 NA 22 TRBJ2-1
TGTGCCAGCAGCTCCCCCCGGGGCCCGAGGGTAGACACTGAAGCTTTCTTT CASSSPRGPRVDTEAFF NA TRBV5-4 NA 17 TRBJ1-1
TGTGCCAGCAGCTTGGCCAATAAGAGGGACTTTAGCACAGATACGCAGTATTTT CASSLANKRDFSTDTQYF NA TRBV5-4 NA 18 TRBJ2-3
TGTGCCAGTAGCCCTGGGGGTGGCGGGAGTAACGGGGAGCTGTTTTTT CASSPGGGGSNGELFF TRBD2 TRBV19 NA 16 TRBJ2-2
TGTGCCAGCAGCCCCCACCGGGGAACGGACGAGCAGTACTTC CASSPHRGTDEQYF NA TRBV7-2 once 14 TRBJ2-7
TGCGCCAGCAGCTTGGCCCGGGAGGGCCAAACTTCCCTACCATCTGGGGCCAACGTCCTGACTTTC CASSLAREGQTSLPSGANVLTF TRBD2 TRBV5-1 NA 22 TRBJ2-6
TGTGCCGGTGAAGTCGGCACAGATACGCAGTATTTT CAGEVGTDTQYF NA TRBV30 NA 12 TRBJ2-3
TGTGCCAGCAGTGCCACTAGCGGGGCCTACAATGAGCAGTTCTTC CASSATSGAYNEQFF TRBD2 TRBV6-1 NA 15 TRBJ2-1
TGTGCCAGCAGCTTACTTAGCGGGGGGGCCTACGAGCAGTACTTC CASSLLSGGAYEQYF TRBD2 TRBV7-2 NA 15 TRBJ2-7
TGCGCCAGCAGCTTGGGTATGGACCGACCCGGGAAAACAGATACGCAGTATTTT CASSLGMDRPGKTDTQYF NA TRBV5-1 NA 18 TRBJ2-3
TGTGCCATCAGCCCTCCCCGCGGGACTAGCGGTTCCTACGAGCAGTACTTC CAISPPRGTSGSYEQYF TRBD2 TRBV10-3 NA 17 TRBJ2-7